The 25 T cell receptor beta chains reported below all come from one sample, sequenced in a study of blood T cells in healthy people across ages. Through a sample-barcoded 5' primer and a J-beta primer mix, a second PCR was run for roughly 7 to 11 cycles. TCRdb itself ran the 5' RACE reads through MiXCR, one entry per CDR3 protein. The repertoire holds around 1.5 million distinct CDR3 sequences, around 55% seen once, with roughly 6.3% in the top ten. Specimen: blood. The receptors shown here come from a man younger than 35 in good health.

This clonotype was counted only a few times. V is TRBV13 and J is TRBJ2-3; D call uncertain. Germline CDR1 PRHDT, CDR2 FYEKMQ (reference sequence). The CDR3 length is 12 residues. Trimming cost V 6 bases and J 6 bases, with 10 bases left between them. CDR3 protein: CASSLPRDTQYF. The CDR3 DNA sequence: TGTGCCAGCAGTTTACCCCGGGATACGCAGTATTTT.

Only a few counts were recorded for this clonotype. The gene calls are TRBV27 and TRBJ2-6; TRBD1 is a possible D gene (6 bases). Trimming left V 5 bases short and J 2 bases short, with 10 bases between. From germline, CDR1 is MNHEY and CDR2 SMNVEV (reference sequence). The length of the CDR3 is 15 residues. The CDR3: CASSQQGAGANVLTF. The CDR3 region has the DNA TGTGCCAGCAGTCAACAGGGAGCTGGGGCCAACGTCCTGACTTTC.

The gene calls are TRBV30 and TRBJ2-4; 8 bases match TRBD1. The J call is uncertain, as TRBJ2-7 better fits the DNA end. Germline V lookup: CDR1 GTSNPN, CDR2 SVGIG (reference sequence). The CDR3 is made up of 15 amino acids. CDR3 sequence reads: CAWSVGSGGEYEQYF. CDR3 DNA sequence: TGTGCCTGGAGTGTAGGGTCAGGGGGCGAGTACGAGCAGTACTTC.

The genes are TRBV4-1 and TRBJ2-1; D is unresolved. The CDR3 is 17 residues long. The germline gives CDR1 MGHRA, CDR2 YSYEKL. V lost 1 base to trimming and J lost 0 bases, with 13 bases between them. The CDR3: CASSQVPDRSSYNEQFF. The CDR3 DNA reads TGCGCCAGCAGCCAAGTACCGGACCGGAGCTCCTACAATGAGCAGTTCTTC.

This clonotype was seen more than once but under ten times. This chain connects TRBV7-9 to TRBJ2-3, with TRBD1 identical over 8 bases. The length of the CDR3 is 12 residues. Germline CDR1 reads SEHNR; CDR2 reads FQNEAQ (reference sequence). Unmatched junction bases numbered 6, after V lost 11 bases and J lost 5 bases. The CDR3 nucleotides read TGTGCCTCCAAGACAGGGGAAGATACGCAGTATTTT. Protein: CASKTGEDTQYF.

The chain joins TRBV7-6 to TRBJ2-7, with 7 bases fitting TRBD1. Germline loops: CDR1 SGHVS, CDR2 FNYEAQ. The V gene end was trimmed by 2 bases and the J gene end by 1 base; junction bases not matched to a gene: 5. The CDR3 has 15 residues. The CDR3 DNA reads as TGTGCCAGCAGCTTAACAGGGGCGAGGTCCTACGAGCAGTACTTC. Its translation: CASSLTGARSYEQYF.

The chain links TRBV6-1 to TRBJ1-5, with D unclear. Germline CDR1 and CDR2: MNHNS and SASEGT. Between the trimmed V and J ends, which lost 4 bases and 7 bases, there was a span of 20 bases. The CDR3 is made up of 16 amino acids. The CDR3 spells CASSAEIPRSGQPQHF. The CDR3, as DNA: TGTGCCAGCAGTGCAGAGATTCCGAGATCAGGACAGCCCCAGCATTTT.

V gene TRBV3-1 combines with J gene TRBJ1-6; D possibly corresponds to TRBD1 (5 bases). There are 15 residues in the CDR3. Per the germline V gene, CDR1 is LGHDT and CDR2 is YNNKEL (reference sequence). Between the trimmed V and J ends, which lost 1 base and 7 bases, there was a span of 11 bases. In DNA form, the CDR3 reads TGTGCCAGCAGCCAAGTGGGGGTAGGGAATTCACCCCTCCACTTT. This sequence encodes CASSQVGVGNSPLHF. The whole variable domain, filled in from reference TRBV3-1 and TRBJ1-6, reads DTAVSQTPKYLVTQMGNDKSIKCEQNLGHDTMYWYKQDSKKFLKIMFSYNNKELIINETVPNRFSPKSPDKAHLNLHINSLELGDSAVYFCASSQVGVGNSPLHFGNGTRLTVT.

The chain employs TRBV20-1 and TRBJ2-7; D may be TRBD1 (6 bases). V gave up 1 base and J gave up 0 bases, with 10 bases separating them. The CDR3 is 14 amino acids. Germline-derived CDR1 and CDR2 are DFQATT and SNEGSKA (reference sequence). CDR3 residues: CSARGTVLSYEQYF. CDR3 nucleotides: TGCAGTGCTAGAGGGACAGTACTCTCCTACGAGCAGTACTTC.

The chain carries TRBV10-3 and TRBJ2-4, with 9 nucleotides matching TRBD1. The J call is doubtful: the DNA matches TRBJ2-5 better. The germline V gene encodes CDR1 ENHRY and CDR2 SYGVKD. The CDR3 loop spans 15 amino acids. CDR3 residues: CAISDRDREKRTQYF. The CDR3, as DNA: TGTGCCATCAGTGACCGGGACAGGGAAAAAAGGACCCAGTACTTC.

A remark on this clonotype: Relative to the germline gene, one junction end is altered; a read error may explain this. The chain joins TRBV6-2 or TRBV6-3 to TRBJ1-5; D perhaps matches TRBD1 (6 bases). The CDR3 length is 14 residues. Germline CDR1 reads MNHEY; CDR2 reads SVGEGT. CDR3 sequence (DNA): TGTGTCAGCAGTTACAGGGCAGGAAGCCAGCCCCAGCATTTT. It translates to CVSSYRAGSQPQHF.

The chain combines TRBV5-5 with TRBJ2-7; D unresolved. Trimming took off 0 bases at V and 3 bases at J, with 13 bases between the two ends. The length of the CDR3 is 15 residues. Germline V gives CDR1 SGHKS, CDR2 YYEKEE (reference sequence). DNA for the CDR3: TGTGCCAGCAGCTTGGCGGTAGGTATGAACTACGAGCAGTACTTC. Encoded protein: CASSLAVGMNYEQYF.

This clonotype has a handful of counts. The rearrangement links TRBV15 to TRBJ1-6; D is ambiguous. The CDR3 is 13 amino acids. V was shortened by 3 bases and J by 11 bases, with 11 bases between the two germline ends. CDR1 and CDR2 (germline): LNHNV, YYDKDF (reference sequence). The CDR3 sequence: CATSSLSRAPLHF. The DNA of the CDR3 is TGTGCCACCAGCAGTTTATCGAGGGCACCCCTCCACTTT.

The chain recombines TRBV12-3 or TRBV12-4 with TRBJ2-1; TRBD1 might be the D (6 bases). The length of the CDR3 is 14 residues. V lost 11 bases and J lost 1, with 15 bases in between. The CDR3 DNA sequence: TGTGCCCAGGGGAGTCGCGGGTCCTACAATGAGCAGTTCTTC. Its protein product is CAQGSRGSYNEQFF.

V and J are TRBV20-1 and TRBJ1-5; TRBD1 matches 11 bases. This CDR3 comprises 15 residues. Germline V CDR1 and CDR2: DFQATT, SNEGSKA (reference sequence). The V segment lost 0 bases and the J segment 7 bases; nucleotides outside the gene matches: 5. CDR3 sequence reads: CSAREGQGARQPQHF. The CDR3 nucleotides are TGCAGTGCTAGAGAAGGACAGGGGGCTCGGCAGCCCCAGCATTTT.

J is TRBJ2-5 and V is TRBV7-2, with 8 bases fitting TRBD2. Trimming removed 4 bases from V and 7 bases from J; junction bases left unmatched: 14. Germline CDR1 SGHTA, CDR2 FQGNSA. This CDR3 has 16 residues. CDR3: CASSSISGTHRGTQYF. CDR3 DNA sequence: TGTGCCAGCAGCTCAATTAGCGGGACCCACCGGGGGACCCAGTACTTC.

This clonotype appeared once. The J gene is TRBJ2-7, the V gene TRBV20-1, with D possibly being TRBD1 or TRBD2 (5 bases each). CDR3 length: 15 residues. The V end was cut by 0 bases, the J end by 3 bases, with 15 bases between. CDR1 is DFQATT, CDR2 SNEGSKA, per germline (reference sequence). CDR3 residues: CSAREGRRPLYEQYF. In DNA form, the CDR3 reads TGCAGTGCTAGAGAGGGACGGCGCCCGCTCTACGAGCAGTACTTC.

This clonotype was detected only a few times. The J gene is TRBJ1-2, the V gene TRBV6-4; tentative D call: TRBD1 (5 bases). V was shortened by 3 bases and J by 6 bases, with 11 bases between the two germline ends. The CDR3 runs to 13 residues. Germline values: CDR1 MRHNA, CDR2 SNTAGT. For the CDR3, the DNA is TGTGCCAGCAGTGAGTCAGGGTTGGATGGCTACACCTTC. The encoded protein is CASSESGLDGYTF.

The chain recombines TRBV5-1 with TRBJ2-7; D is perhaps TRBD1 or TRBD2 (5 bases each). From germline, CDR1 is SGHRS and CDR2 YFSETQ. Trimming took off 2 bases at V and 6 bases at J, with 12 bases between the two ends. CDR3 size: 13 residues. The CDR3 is CASSFVSGSEQYF. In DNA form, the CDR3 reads TGCGCCAGCAGCTTCGTTTCAGGGAGCGAGCAGTACTTC.

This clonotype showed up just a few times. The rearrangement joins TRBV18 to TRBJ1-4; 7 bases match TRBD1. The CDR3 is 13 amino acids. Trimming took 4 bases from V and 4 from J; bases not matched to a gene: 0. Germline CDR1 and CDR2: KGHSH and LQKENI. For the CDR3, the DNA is TGTGCCAGCTCACGGGACAGTAATGAAAAACTGTTTTTT. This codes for CASSRDSNEKLFF.

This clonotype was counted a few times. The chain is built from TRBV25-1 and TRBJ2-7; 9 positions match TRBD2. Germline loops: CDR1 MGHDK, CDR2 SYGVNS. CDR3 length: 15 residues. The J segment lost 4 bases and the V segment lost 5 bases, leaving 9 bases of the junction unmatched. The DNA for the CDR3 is TGTGCCAGCAGTTCGTGGCTAGCGGGGCCGTACGAGCAGTACTTC. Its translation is CASSSWLAGPYEQYF.

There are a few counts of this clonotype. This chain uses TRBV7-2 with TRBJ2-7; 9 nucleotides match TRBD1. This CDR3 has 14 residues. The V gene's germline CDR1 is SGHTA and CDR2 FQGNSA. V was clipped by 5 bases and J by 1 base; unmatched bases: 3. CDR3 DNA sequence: TGTGCCAGCAGCCGGACAGGGGTATCCTACGAGCAGTACTTC. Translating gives CASSRTGVSYEQYF.

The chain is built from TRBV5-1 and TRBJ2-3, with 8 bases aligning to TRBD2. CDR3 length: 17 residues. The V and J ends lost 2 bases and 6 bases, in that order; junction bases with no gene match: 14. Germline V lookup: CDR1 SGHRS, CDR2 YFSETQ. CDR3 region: CASSFPAVSGGRDTQYF. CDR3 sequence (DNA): TGCGCCAGCAGCTTTCCTGCTGTCAGCGGGGGAAGGGATACGCAGTATTTT.

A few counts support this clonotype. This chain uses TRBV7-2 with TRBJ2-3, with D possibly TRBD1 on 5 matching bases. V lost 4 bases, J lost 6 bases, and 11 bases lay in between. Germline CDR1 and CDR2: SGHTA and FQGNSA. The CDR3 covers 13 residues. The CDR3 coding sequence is TGTGCCAGCAGCTCCGCTAAGGGGGATACGCAGTATTTT. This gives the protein CASSSAKGDTQYF.

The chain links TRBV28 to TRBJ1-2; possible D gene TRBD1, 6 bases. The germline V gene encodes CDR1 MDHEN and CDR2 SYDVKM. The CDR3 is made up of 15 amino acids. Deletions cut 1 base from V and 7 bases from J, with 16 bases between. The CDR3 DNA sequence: TGTGCCAGCAGTTTATCCCTCGCGGGGGCCAGTGGCTACACCTTC. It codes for CASSLSLAGASGYTF.